This T cell receptor (beta chain) appears in the sequencing data of a study of blood T cell repertoires in COVID-19 (dated by TCRdb to 2020 to 2022). With respect to the entire study: The collaborator samples originated in the United States, Italy and Spain and spanned the acute and convalescent phases of COVID-19. Subjects who had been exposed to COVID-19, were actively infected with it, or had recovered from it provided the deeply sampled blood TCRbeta repertoires that made up the dataset. Where HLA class I and class II types were available, the types were taken from metadata supplied by the sample provider, not from assay-based typing. The samples were drawn from two sources: the first 160 participants of the ongoing ImmuneRACE study, and about 1,300 subjects contributed by 6 global collaborators. The sample metadata nearly always contained a de-identified subject ID, COVID-19 status, age in years and sex. The material from the prospective study consisted of cDNA or gDNA derived from T cells, B-cell-depleted T cells, or PBMCs. The repertoires were released in a freely available public database meant as a resource for research on the immune response to SARS-CoV-2. Paper-wide results and their limitations: The quantity of clinical and demographic metadata differed by source and by participant and was supplied without curation.

Whole blood was collected in K2EDTA tubes by collaborating institutions according to the institutions' own protocols. For TCRbeta analysis, collaborators shipped samples in one of three forms: frozen whole blood, isolated PBMCs, or DNA extracted from either of those sample types. Turning to this clone: This clone's antigen is unknown. No quality values exist for individual bases; no much larger clone is one base distant.

TCRbeta CDR3 regions were amplified from genomic DNA using the immunoSEQ Assay, a bias-controlled multiplex PCR. The authors' analysis ran thus. The number of nucleated cells in each sample was estimated by amplification of reference gene primers within the assay. To quantify the absolute abundance of each unique TCRbeta CDR3 rearrangement, sequence reads were collapsed and filtered. Productive Simpson clonality was computed per sample as the square root of Simpson's diversity index over productive rearrangements. Here the immuneACCESS table is served through TCRdb, limited to in-frame sequences with V and J called. Missing clones are a known gap in these copies; in checked studies unresolved V genes cover under half, and the rest lacks a known reason. V, J and clone size were drawn from that table, and D and trimming were deduced from the DNA. The sample table contains roughly 230,000 clones; only one count was recorded for about nine tenths of them. The ten largest clonotypes hold more than 1.5% of the sample.

Sequences KGHSH (CDR1) and LQKENI (CDR2) are obtained from the germline V gene. Trimming removed 0 bases from V and 1 base from J, leaving 15 bases between the germline ends. Counted from cysteine to phenylalanine, this CDR3 has 17 amino acids. Only CDR3 DNA remains: 51 bases, in frame from the first base. This sequence was found in a man between 65 and 80 years old with acute or convalescent COVID-19. Sequencing was carried out using peripheral blood. The V and J segments used are TRBV18 and TRBJ1-1; TRBD1 could be the D gene, as 6 bases match. The nucleotides read TGTGCCAGCTCACCACCGGTGGGAGGGGGTGCGAACACTGAAGCTTTCTTT. Translated, this gives CASSPPVGGGANTEAFF.